Each of the 19 T cell receptor beta chains below was sequenced from the same sample in a study of blood T cell repertoires in COVID-19. Sequencing was performed with immunoSEQ multiplex PCR; in TCRdb, only in-frame clones are kept and a portion is missing. The table has 65,000 or so clones, approximately 82% seen once. The sample taken for sequencing was peripheral blood. The source of these receptors is a man in his 60s with acute or convalescent COVID-19.

V and J are TRBV2 and TRBJ1-2; D may be TRBD1 (6 bases). The V gene's germline CDR1 is SNHLY and CDR2 FYNNEI. V lost 9 bases and J lost 4, with 18 bases in between. CDR3 size: 14 residues. The CDR3 region has the DNA TGTGCCAGAGGGGGAGAACAGACCGGCTATGGCTACACCTTC. It specifies CARGGEQTGYGYTF.

The gene calls are TRBV5-1 and TRBJ1-1; perhaps TRBD1 as D (6 bases). The CDR3 loop spans 15 amino acids. CDR1 and CDR2 from the germline V gene are SGHRS and YFSETQ. Trimming stripped 0 bases from V and 1 base from J, with 10 bases between. CDR3 nucleotide sequence: TGCGCCAGCAGCTTGGATGGCAGGGGGAACACTGAAGCTTTCTTT. Encoded protein: CASSLDGRGNTEAFF.

The chain joins TRBV18 to TRBJ2-1, with 7 positions matching TRBD2. V shed 1 base and J 5 bases; nucleotides not matched to a gene: 5. The CDR3 runs to 15 residues. Per germline, CDR1 KGHSH and CDR2 LQKENI. The CDR3 DNA sequence: TGTGCCAGCTCACCACTAATAAGCGGGGACAATGAGCAGTTCTTC. Amino acids: CASSPLISGDNEQFF.

The chain carries TRBV24-1 and TRBJ2-7; 7 positions match TRBD1. Germline V gene data show CDR1 as KGHDR and CDR2 as SFDVKD. This CDR3 region has 15 residues. Trimming removed 2 bases from V and 2 bases from J; junction bases left unmatched: 5. The CDR3 region is CATSDSGQAAYEQYF. DNA of the CDR3: TGTGCCACCAGTGATTCCGGACAGGCGGCCTACGAGCAGTACTTC.

The chain employs TRBV6-1 and TRBJ2-1, with D possibly being TRBD2 (5 bases). V shed 0 bases and J shed 7 bases, with 7 bases lying between them. Germline V gene lookup returns CDR1 MNHNS and CDR2 SASEGT. The CDR3 length is 13 residues. CDR3: CASSEAWENEQFF. CDR3 DNA sequence: TGTGCCAGCAGTGAAGCCTGGGAGAATGAGCAGTTCTTC.

The chain couples TRBV15 to TRBJ2-1; possibly TRBD1 for D (7 bases). The CDR3 spans 15 residues. Trimming stripped 6 bases from V and 0 bases from J, with 12 bases between. Germline V gene lookup returns CDR1 LNHNV and CDR2 YYDKDF (reference sequence). The CDR3 DNA sequence: TGTGCCACCAGGCGGCAGGGGGGCTCCTACAATGAGCAGTTCTTC. Residues: CATRRQGGSYNEQFF.

The genes are TRBV2 and TRBJ1-2, with 8 positions matching TRBD1. This CDR3 contains 15 residues. V was pared by 1 base and J by 7 bases, with 8 bases of the junction left unmatched. The germline CDR1 and CDR2 sequences are SNHLY and FYNNEI. This chain's CDR3 is CASSEGTGYVGGYTF. DNA of the CDR3: TGTGCCAGCAGTGAAGGGACAGGGTATGTCGGTGGCTACACCTTC. The variable domain in full, with the rest retrieved from reference TRBV2 and TRBJ1-2, is EPEVTQTPSHQVTQMGQEVILRCVPISNHLYFYWYRQILGQKVEFLVSFYNNEISEKSEIFDDQFSVERPDGSNFTLKIRSTKLEDSAMYFCASSEGTGYVGGYTFGSGTRLTVV.

V usage is TRBV7-9 and J usage is TRBJ2-7; no clear D. The CDR3 spans 11 residues. Germline CDR1 and CDR2: SEHNR and FQNEAQ (reference sequence). V lost 4 bases to trimming and J lost 3 bases, with 4 bases between them. CDR3 nucleotide sequence: TGTGCCAGCAGCTCTCGCTACGAGCAGTACTTC. The encoded protein is CASSSRYEQYF.

The gene calls are TRBV19 and TRBJ2-5, with 8 bases matching TRBD1. V dropped 1 base and J dropped 5; count of bases not matched to a gene: 3. Germline CDR1 LNHDA, CDR2 SQIVND (reference sequence). The CDR3 has 14 amino acids. The CDR3 nucleotides read TGTGCCAGTAGTATAGGGAGGACAGGGGAGACCCAGTACTTC. Amino acids: CASSIGRTGETQYF.

This clone appeared a single time. The V gene is TRBV6-1, the J gene TRBJ2-1; D might be TRBD2 (5 bases). The germline V and J ends were trimmed by 2 bases and 10 bases, with 15 bases remaining between them. The CDR3 covers 14 residues. Germline V gene lookup returns CDR1 MNHNS and CDR2 SASEGT. The CDR3 loop reads CASSELEPSGEQFF. The DNA of the CDR3 is TGTGCCAGCAGTGAACTAGAGCCCTCGGGGGAGCAGTTCTTC.

The V and J genes are TRBV7-2 and TRBJ1-5, with no clear D. The germline V and J ends were trimmed by 8 bases and 7 bases, with 12 bases remaining between them. The CDR3 sequence is 12 residues long. Germline assignment: CDR1 SGHTA and CDR2 FQGNSA. CDR3 protein: CASGFTGQPQHF. The CDR3 DNA is TGTGCCAGCGGGTTCACGGGACAGCCCCAGCATTTT.

The chain is built from TRBV11-2 and TRBJ1-4, with TRBD1 matching over 12 bases. The CDR3 runs to 17 residues. The germline CDR1 and CDR2 sequences are SGHAT and FQNNGV. J lost 8 bases, V lost 3 bases, and 10 bases had no gene match. The CDR3 nucleotides read TGTGCCAGCAGCTTTGGGACAGGGGGCAGGGCGAGGGAAAAACTGTTTTTT. Amino acid sequence: CASSFGTGGRAREKLFF.

The rearrangement links TRBV7-9 to TRBJ2-4; possibly TRBD2 for D (6 bases). The CDR3 runs to 14 residues. Germline V gives CDR1 SEHNR, CDR2 FQNEAQ (reference sequence). V was shortened by 5 bases and J by 6 bases, with 14 bases between the two germline ends. In nucleotides, the CDR3 is TGTGCCAGCAGCCCGGGAGCAGGGATAAACATTCAGTACTTC. This gives the protein CASSPGAGINIQYF.

The chain links TRBV4-1 to TRBJ2-5; unclear D gene. Trimming removed 11 bases at V and 0 bases at J, with 16 bases between. Germline V gene sequence: CDR1 MGHRA, CDR2 YSYEKL. This CDR3 region has 14 residues. CDR3 DNA sequence: TGCGCCTCAGCCCGCCAGGCGTACCAAGAGACCCAGTACTTC. It translates to CASARQAYQETQYF.

V usage is TRBV19 and J usage is TRBJ1-3; D might be TRBD1 (5 bases). In germline, CDR1 is LNHDA, CDR2 SQIVND (reference sequence). This CDR3 region has 15 residues. V was clipped by 7 bases and J by 4 bases, with 17 bases between them. The DNA of the CDR3 is TGTGCCAGTATCCCTGGGGGGTTTTACGGAAACACCATATATTTT. Amino acids: CASIPGGFYGNTIYF.

V is TRBV5-4 and J is TRBJ1-2; D is perhaps TRBD1 (5 bases). The V end lost 5 bases, the J end lost 1 base, and 15 bases lay between the germline ends. Per germline, CDR1 SGHNT and CDR2 YYREEE (reference sequence). The CDR3 contains 15 residues. CDR3 sequence (DNA): TGTGCCAGCAGTCCCAACAGGCAAGATAACTATGGCTACACCTTC. Its translation: CASSPNRQDNYGYTF.

This clone was picked up a small number of times. The V call is TRBV5-6, the J call TRBJ2-5; 7 nucleotides align to TRBD2. The CDR3 extends over 16 amino acids. V shed 3 bases and J 2 bases; nucleotides not matched to a gene: 10. Per the germline V gene, CDR1 is SGHDT and CDR2 is YYEEEE. CDR3 protein: CASSYQAAGAQETQYF. In DNA form, the CDR3 reads TGTGCCAGCAGCTACCAGGCGGCGGGAGCTCAAGAGACCCAGTACTTC. Complete variable domain (other parts from reference TRBV5-6 and TRBJ2-5): DAGVTQSPTHLIKTRGQQVTLRCSPKSGHDTVSWYQQALGQGPQFIFQYYEEEERQRGNFPDRFSGHQFPNYSSELNVNALLLGDSALYLCASSYQAAGAQETQYFGPGTRLLVL.

V usage is TRBV5-5 and J usage is TRBJ2-5; maybe TRBD1 (6 bases). Per germline, CDR1 SGHKS and CDR2 YYEKEE (reference sequence). The CDR3 consists of 15 residues. V was pared by 0 bases and J by 5 bases, with 14 bases between. Written as DNA, the CDR3 is TGTGCCAGCAGCTTGGTTCAGGGGCCGTGGGAGACCCAGTACTTC. Translated: CASSLVQGPWETQYF.

This chain joins TRBV7-2 and TRBJ1-1; possible D gene TRBD1, 5 bases. The length of the CDR3 is 11 residues. Germline CDR1 is SGHTA and CDR2 is FQGNSA. Trimming shortened V by 10 bases and J by 5 bases, and 11 bases separated the two germline ends. The CDR3 loop reads CATQGWTEAFF. CDR3 DNA sequence: TGTGCCACTCAGGGATGGACTGAAGCTTTCTTT.